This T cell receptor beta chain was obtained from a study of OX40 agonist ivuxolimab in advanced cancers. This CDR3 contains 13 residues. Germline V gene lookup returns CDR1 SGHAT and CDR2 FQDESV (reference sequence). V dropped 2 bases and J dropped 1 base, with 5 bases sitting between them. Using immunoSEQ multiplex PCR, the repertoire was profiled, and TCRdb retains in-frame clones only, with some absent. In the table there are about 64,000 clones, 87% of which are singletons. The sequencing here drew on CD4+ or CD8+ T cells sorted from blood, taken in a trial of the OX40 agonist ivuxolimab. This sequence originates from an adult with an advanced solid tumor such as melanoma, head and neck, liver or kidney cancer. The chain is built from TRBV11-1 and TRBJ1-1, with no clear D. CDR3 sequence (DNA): TGTGCCAGCAGCTTACGACAGAACACTGAAGCTTTCTTT. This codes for CASSLRQNTEAFF.